This is a list of T cell receptor beta chains from one sample in a study of T cells in Graves' hyperthyroidism and ophthalmopathy. TCRdb fed the multiplex PCR reads into MiXCR, producing one record per CDR3 protein. The top ten hold around 9.6% of the sample, which has about 740,000 distinct CDR3 sequences, around 15% seen once. The sample taken for sequencing was blood. These receptors were collected from a woman aged 18 to 35 with Graves' hyperthyroidism. Both conserved end residues are part of each CDR3. D genes are given only for firm matches. Where a row states a size, it is once, few, many or the class of an expanded clone; other rows omit it.

-	TRBD1	TRBV13	TRBJ1-2	TGTGCCAGCAGCTTTCAACAGGGGGTTAACTATGGCTACACCTTC	CASSFQQGVNYGYTF
many	-	TRBV12-3/TRBV12-4	TRBJ2-2	TGTGCCAGCAGTTCCGAGACGAACACCGGGGAGCTGTTTTTT	CASSSETNTGELFF
many	TRBD2	TRBV6-1	TRBJ2-7	TGTGCCAGCGCCTGGACTAGCGGATACGAGCAGTACTTC	CASAWTSGYEQYF
many	-	TRBV7-9	TRBJ1-4	TGTGCCAGCAGCTTAAAAGAAAAACTGTTTTTT	CASSLKEKLFF
-	TRBD1	TRBV19	TRBJ2-1	TGTGCCAGTAGTCGATCTCGGGACAGGGGTACTGAGCAGTTCTTC	CASSRSRDRGTEQFF
many	TRBD2	TRBV20-1	TRBJ2-1	TGCAGTGCTCCCAGGACTAGCGGAGCCTACAATGAGCAGTTCTTC	CSAPRTSGAYNEQFF
few	TRBD1	TRBV6-1	TRBJ2-5	TGTGCCACCTCCGGGACAGAGAAAGAGACCCAGTGCTTC	CATSGTEKETQCF
many	-	TRBV5-1	TRBJ2-7	TGCGCCAGCAGCACGTGGCTAAGCGGAGCCTACGAGCAGTACTTC	CASSTWLSGAYEQYF
many	-	TRBV3-1	TRBJ2-3	TGTGCCAGCAGCCAAGATCAACCGGCACTCCTCACAGATACGCAGTATTTT	CASSQDQPALLTDTQYF
many	-	TRBV7-8	TRBJ2-2	TGTGCCAGCAGCTTATATGGGGCCGGGGAGCTGTTTTTT	CASSLYGAGELFF
many	TRBD2	TRBV6-1	TRBJ2-1	TGTGCCAGCATCCTCTGGGGACTAGCGGGGTACAATGAGCAGTTCTTC	CASILWGLAGYNEQFF
many	-	TRBV24-1	TRBJ2-7	TGTGCCACCCAAGGACGGCGTACTTACGAGCAGTACTTC	CATQGRRTYEQYF
-	TRBD2	TRBV11-2	TRBJ2-7	TGTGCCAGTGCCGGGACTAGCGCATCCTACGAGCAGTACTTC	CASAGTSASYEQYF
-	-	TRBV3-1	TRBJ2-7	TGTGCCAGCAGCCTCCGACTGGCGCTTACGGGCGAGCAGTACTTC	CASSLRLALTGEQYF
-	-	TRBV20-1	TRBJ1-6	TGCAGTGCTAGGGGACGCCGGGACGGAGCTTTTTCACCCCTCCACTTT	CSARGRRDGAFSPLHF
few	-	TRBV7-9	TRBJ2-1	TGTGCCAGCAGCTTAATCCGGGCGAGCTCCTACAATGAGCAGTTCTTC	CASSLIRASSYNEQFF
many	TRBD2	TRBV7-3	TRBJ2-3	TGTGCCAGCAGCCTTAGCGGGAGGGCCCCAGATACGCAGTATTTT	CASSLSGRAPDTQYF
many	-	TRBV7-9	TRBJ1-1	TGTGCCAGCAGCTTAGCGATTTCGGCTGAAGCTTTCTTT	CASSLAISAEAFF
-	-	TRBV30	TRBJ2-7	TGTGCCTGGAGTCCCAACTTTTACGAGCAGTACTTC	CAWSPNFYEQYF
many	TRBD2	TRBV20-1	TRBJ2-3	TGCAGTGCTAGATCCGTAGCGGGCCATCGCACAGATACGCAGTATTTT	CSARSVAGHRTDTQYF
few	-	TRBV29-1	TRBJ2-7	TGCAGCGTTCGTGTCGGCCCGGGGCGCGAGCAGTACTTC	CSVRVGPGREQYF
few	-	TRBV18	TRBJ2-7	TGTGCCAGCTCCCCTACGACTTGGTCGGTAGTCGAGCAGTACTTC	CASSPTTWSVVEQYF
many	-	TRBV20-1	TRBJ1-2	TGCAGTGCCCCGGGAGGCGTCTATGGCTACACCTTC	CSAPGGVYGYTF
few	TRBD2	TRBV18	TRBJ2-7	TGTGCCAGCTCAACGGGACTAGCGAACGAGCAGTACTTC	CASSTGLANEQYF
many	-	TRBV28	TRBJ2-7	TGTGCCAGTTTAACCGGGACGGAACCCTACGAGCAGTACTTC	CASLTGTEPYEQYF
many	TRBD1	TRBV2	TRBJ2-2	TGTGCCAGTGGACAGGGGTTAAGTACCGGGGAGCTGTTTTTT	CASGQGLSTGELFF
many	TRBD1	TRBV30	TRBJ1-3	TGTGCCTGGAGTCTGACAGGGCCTGGAAACACCATATATTTT	CAWSLTGPGNTIYF
-	TRBD2	TRBV29-1	TRBJ2-5	TGCAGCGTTGCCGGACTAGCGGGCCCCCAAGAGACCCAGTACTTC	CSVAGLAGPQETQYF
many	-	TRBV28	TRBJ1-4	TGTGCCAGCAGTACCCTCTCGGGGGCCGGAAATGAAAAACTGTTTTTT	CASSTLSGAGNEKLFF
many	-	TRBV2	TRBJ2-1	TGTGCCAGCCAGGTGGGAGGCTACAATGAGCAGTTCTTC	CASQVGGYNEQFF
many	TRBD1	TRBV14	TRBJ2-1	TGTGCCAGCAGCCAACGACAGGGGGCCTACAATGAGCAGTTCTTC	CASSQRQGAYNEQFF
-	-	TRBV28	TRBJ2-5	TGTGCCAGCAGTTCGACTTACCTGTACCAAGAGACCCAGTACTTC	CASSSTYLYQETQYF
few	-	TRBV12-3/TRBV12-4	TRBJ2-2	TGTGCCAGTGCAACACGTGAGGAGCTGTTTTTT	CASATREELFF
many	-	TRBV2	TRBJ1-1	TGTGCCAGCCGGACACTCATGAACACTGAAGCTTTCTTT	CASRTLMNTEAFF
-	-	TRBV5-6	TRBJ2-2	TGTGCCAGCAGCTTCGACTTTAACCTGAACACCGGGGAGCTGTTTTTT	CASSFDFNLNTGELFF
many	-	TRBV5-6	TRBJ1-1	TGTGCCAGCAGCCCGCAGATTGGAATGAACACTGAAGCTTTCTTT	CASSPQIGMNTEAFF
many	TRBD1	TRBV7-2	TRBJ1-5	TGTGCCAGCAGCTTACAGGGGGCGCCCGGTCAGCCCCAGCATTTT	CASSLQGAPGQPQHF
-	-	TRBV7-3	TRBJ2-2	TGTGCCAGCAGCTTAATGGCGGGGCTTAACACCGGGGAGCTGTTTTTT	CASSLMAGLNTGELFF
-	TRBD2	TRBV12-3/TRBV12-4	TRBJ2-1	TGTGCCACCACCCTAGCGGGAGGGGGAAATGAGCAGTTCTTC	CATTLAGGGNEQFF
many	-	TRBV20-1	TRBJ1-6	TGCAGTGCTAGAGGCCCACTTGGTGATTCACCCCTCCACTTT	CSARGPLGDSPLHF
-	-	TRBV6-2/TRBV6-3	TRBJ2-2	TGTGCCAGCAGAAAGGGCACCGGGGAGCTGTTTTTT	CASRKGTGELFF
few	TRBD2	TRBV11-2	TRBJ2-7	TGTGCCAGCAGCCGACCCAGCGGGAGCGGCGAGCAGTACTTC	CASSRPSGSGEQYF